The 10 T cell receptor beta chains below all came from one sample that was sequenced in a study of CD8 T cells in Susac syndrome. With random hexamers, roughly 0.45 to 1 ug RNA was reverse transcribed. In TCRdb, the immunoSEQ multiplex PCR reads were re-called with MiXCR into one record per CDR3 protein. The profile shows 65,000 to 75,000 distinct CDR3 sequences, just under 95% of them singletons. Material for sequencing was CD8+ T cells from PBMCs. The source of these receptors is a human donor in good health.

The chain combines TRBV10-2 with TRBJ1-1; 8 bases agree with TRBD1. The CDR3 has 14 amino acids. CDR1 WSHSY and CDR2 SAAADI come from the germline V gene. V shed 5 bases, J shed 0 bases, and the junction held 2 bases outside the gene matches. CDR3 sequence: CASSQDRVNTEAFF. CDR3 bases: TGCGCCAGCAGTCAGGACAGGGTGAACACTGAAGCTTTCTTT.

The V gene is TRBV4-2, the J gene TRBJ1-1; D unclear. Trimming removed 0 bases at V and 6 bases at J, with 5 bases between. Per the germline V gene, CDR1 is LGHNA and CDR2 is YNFKEQ. The CDR3 totals 12 residues. CDR3 coding DNA: TGTGCCAGCAGCCAAGATAGGGCTGAAGCTTTCTTT. Translating gives CASSQDRAEAFF.

This rearrangement joins TRBV4-1 to TRBJ1-1; 9 bases fit TRBD1. Trimming at V came to 3 bases and at J to 3 bases, leaving 8 bases not matched to a gene. Germline V gene lookup returns CDR1 MGHRA and CDR2 YSYEKL. The CDR3 is made up of 16 amino acids. CDR3 coding DNA: TGCGCCAGCAGCCAGGGTTCGACAGGGGGATACACTGAAGCTTTCTTT. It yields the protein CASSQGSTGGYTEAFF.

CDR3: CASSLIGPGNEQYF. The CDR3 DNA reads TGCGCCAGCAGCTTGATCGGGCCAGGGAACGAGCAGTACTTC. J is TRBJ2-7 and V is TRBV5-1; tentatively, D is TRBD1 (5 bases). CDR3 length equals 14 residues. V lost 1 base to trimming and J lost 5 bases, with 13 bases between them. Looked up from germline, CDR1 is SGHRS and CDR2 is YFSETQ.

This clonotype showed up just once. The genes are TRBV9 and TRBJ2-1; 16 bases are shared with TRBD2. V shed 0 bases, J shed 2 bases, and the junction held 5 bases outside the gene matches. The CDR3 is 19 residues long. Germline V gene sequence: CDR1 SGDLS, CDR2 YYNGEE. CDR3 in amino acids: CASSVEGLAGGQTYNEQFF. The CDR3 nucleotides are TGTGCCAGCAGCGTAGAGGGACTAGCGGGGGGGCAGACCTACAATGAGCAGTTCTTC. Full variable domain (remainder filled in from reference TRBV9 and TRBJ2-1): DSGVTQTPKHLITATGQRVTLRCSPRSGDLSVYWYQQSLDQGLQFLIQYYNGEERAKGNILERFSAQQFPDLHSELNLSSLELGDSALYFCASSVEGLAGGQTYNEQFFGPGTRLTVL.

The rearrangement joins TRBV7-9 to TRBJ2-7, with D possibly being TRBD2 (5 bases). The CDR3 length is 15 residues. Germline values: CDR1 SEHNR, CDR2 FQNEAQ (reference sequence). With 1 base removed from V and 0 bases from J, the gap between germline ends came to 10 bases. CDR3 region: CASSLGPGSSYEQYF. The CDR3 nucleotides are TGTGCCAGCAGCTTAGGGCCGGGGAGCTCCTACGAGCAGTACTTC.

CDR3 nucleotide sequence: TGTGCCAGCAGCCCCCGGGCCCCGGGGGAGACCCAGTACTTC. Protein sequence: CASSPRAPGETQYF. The gene calls are TRBV7-6 and TRBJ2-5; tentatively, D is TRBD2 (5 bases). The CDR3 extends over 14 amino acids. The V gene lost 5 bases and the J gene lost 5 bases, with 15 bases spanning the gap. Germline assignment: CDR1 SGHVS and CDR2 FNYEAQ.

The gene calls are TRBV4-1 and TRBJ2-3; tentatively, D is TRBD1 (5 bases). V was cut by 2 bases and J by 3 bases, with 9 bases left in between. Germline V lookup: CDR1 MGHRA, CDR2 YSYEKL. This CDR3 comprises 14 residues. CDR3 DNA sequence: TGCGCCAGCAGCCAAACAGGAGAGACAGATACGCAGTATTTT. Protein sequence: CASSQTGETDTQYF.

Here the CDR3 reads CASSPASTGIHEQYV. Written as DNA, the CDR3 is TGTGCCAGCAGCCCTGCATCTACAGGGATACACGAGCAGTACGTC. The chain joins TRBV7-9 to TRBJ2-7, with TRBD1 as a possible D gene (6 bases). The V gene lost 5 bases and the J gene lost 5 bases, with 19 bases spanning the gap. This CDR3 is 15 amino acids long. Germline CDR1 and CDR2: SEHNR and FQNEAQ (reference sequence).

This clonotype was found once. The chain joins TRBV24-1 to TRBJ2-4; 8 bases are a match to TRBD1. CDR3 length equals 18 residues. The V gene end was trimmed by 2 bases and the J gene end by 3 bases; junction bases not matched to a gene: 11. Germline-derived CDR1 and CDR2 are KGHDR and SFDVKD. The CDR3 region is CATSDWTGSSDGKNIQYF. Here the CDR3 DNA reads TGTGCCACCAGTGATTGGACAGGGAGTAGCGACGGCAAAAACATTCAGTACTTC.